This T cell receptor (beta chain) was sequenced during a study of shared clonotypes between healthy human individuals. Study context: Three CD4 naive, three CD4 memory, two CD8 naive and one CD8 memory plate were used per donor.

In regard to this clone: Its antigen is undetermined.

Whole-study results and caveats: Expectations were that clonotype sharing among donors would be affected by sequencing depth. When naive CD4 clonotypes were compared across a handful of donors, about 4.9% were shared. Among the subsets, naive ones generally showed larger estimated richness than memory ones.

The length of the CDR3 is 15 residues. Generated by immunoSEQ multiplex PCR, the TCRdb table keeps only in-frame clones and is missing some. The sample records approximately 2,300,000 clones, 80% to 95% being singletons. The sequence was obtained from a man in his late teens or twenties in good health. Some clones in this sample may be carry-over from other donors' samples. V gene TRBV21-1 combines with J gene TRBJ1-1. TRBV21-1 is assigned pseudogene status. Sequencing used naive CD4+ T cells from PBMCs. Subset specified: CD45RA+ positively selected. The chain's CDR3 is CASSSPGSRGTEAFF. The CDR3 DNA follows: TGTGCCAGCAGCTCCCCCGGGTCGCGGGGAACTGAAGCTTTCTTT.